These 9 T cell receptor beta chains share one sample of origin, sequenced in a study of blood T cell repertoires in COVID-19. The protocol was immunoSEQ multiplex PCR, while the TCRdb copy is restricted to in-frame clones and leaves out a portion. The table has 200,000 to 250,000 clones, around 89% seen once. The sequenced material came from PBMCs or T cells enriched from blood (not recorded which). Receptors were obtained from a man aged 25 to 40 who had been exposed to COVID-19.

The V gene is TRBV6-5, the J gene TRBJ1-1; no definite D call. The CDR3 loop spans 13 amino acids. V was trimmed by 7 bases and J by 0 bases, leaving 9 bases between them. The germline V gene has CDR1 MNHEY and CDR2 SVGAGI. This CDR3 reads CASNADMNTEAFF. The CDR3 coding sequence is TGTGCCAGCAATGCGGATATGAACACTGAAGCTTTCTTT.

The chain couples TRBV5-1 to TRBJ2-7; no reliable D call. The CDR3 has 13 amino acids. V dropped 1 base and J dropped 3 bases, with 8 bases sitting between them. From germline, CDR1 is SGHRS and CDR2 YFSETQ. DNA of the CDR3: TGCGCCAGCAGCTTGCGGGTGGACTACGAGCAGTACTTC. It specifies CASSLRVDYEQYF.

This clone was counted a few times. The V gene is TRBV4-3, the J gene TRBJ2-1, with 9 bases matching TRBD1. The CDR3 sequence is 16 residues long. Unmatched junction bases numbered 7, after V lost 0 bases and J lost 7 bases. Germline-derived CDR1 and CDR2 are LGHNA and YSLEER. DNA of the CDR3: TGCGCCAGCAGCCAAGACCGGGACAGGGACCAGAATGAGCAGTTCTTC. Residues: CASSQDRDRDQNEQFF.

The V call is TRBV11-2, the J call TRBJ1-5, with D possibly matching TRBD1 (6 bases). Germline V gene sequence: CDR1 SGHAT, CDR2 FQNNGV. Trimming took off 5 bases at V and 2 bases at J, with 16 bases between the two ends. The CDR3 consists of 16 residues. The CDR3 DNA reads as TGTGCCAGCAGCCGGGACACCATATTATGCAATCAGCCCCAGCATTTT. Translation: CASSRDTILCNQPQHF.

This chain connects TRBV5-1 to TRBJ2-3; 9 bases are a match to TRBD2. The germline gives CDR1 SGHRS, CDR2 YFSETQ. The J segment lost 0 bases and the V segment lost 9 bases, leaving 5 bases of the junction unmatched. The CDR3 covers 14 residues. CDR3 nucleotides: TGCGCCACCCGGACTAGCGATAGCACAGATACGCAGTATTTT. This encodes CATRTSDSTDTQYF.

This clone was observed a few times. This chain links TRBV6-4 with TRBJ2-2; D is perhaps TRBD1 (6 bases). There are 14 residues in the CDR3. Germline V gene sequence: CDR1 MRHNA, CDR2 SNTAGT. Trimming removed 2 bases from V and 2 bases from J, with 6 bases in between. The DNA for the CDR3 is TGTGCCAGCAGTGACGGGACAAACACCGGGGAGCTGTTTTTT. Its protein product is CASSDGTNTGELFF.

The chain couples TRBV20-1 to TRBJ1-2; the D is unclear. V dropped 3 bases and J dropped 6 bases, with 5 bases sitting between them. Germline CDR1 and CDR2: DFQATT and SNEGSKA (reference sequence). CDR3 length: 10 residues. The CDR3 bases are TGCAGTGCTAGTATCAATGGCTACACCTTC. This sequence encodes CSASINGYTF.

The chain combines TRBV28 with TRBJ2-7; a possible D gene is TRBD2 (5 bases). V lost 8 bases and J 3 bases, leaving 8 bases between the germline ends. Germline assignment: CDR1 MDHEN and CDR2 SYDVKM. The CDR3 runs to 11 residues. The CDR3 sequence is CASVRDYEQYF. In DNA, the CDR3 is TGTGCCAGCGTTCGGGACTACGAGCAGTACTTC.

This chain connects TRBV6-5 to TRBJ1-1; D is ambiguous. Trimming shortened V by 10 bases and J by 0 bases, and 15 bases separated the two germline ends. The CDR3 contains 14 residues. Germline CDR1 MNHEY, CDR2 SVGAGI. Written as DNA, the CDR3 is TGTGCCACTACCCTGGAGATAATGAACACTGAAGCTTTCTTT. It codes for CATTLEIMNTEAFF.